Sequencing of this T cell receptor (beta chain) was carried out in a study of T cell repertoires in cytomegalovirus infection. There are a few counts of this clonotype. The antigen is unknown. MiXCR, run by TCRdb on the reads, gives a single entry per CDR3 protein. The table records about 920,000 distinct CDR3 sequences, 30% to 40% of them present only once. Germline V gene data show CDR1 as SEHNR and CDR2 as FQNEAQ (reference sequence). The germline V and J ends were trimmed by 5 bases and 3 bases, with 9 bases remaining between them. This CDR3 has 13 amino acids. The receptor's source is a human donor in good health (CMV status not recorded). Some clones in this sample may be carry-over from other donors' samples. Here the sequenced sample was cultured CD8+ T cells from PBMCs, taken from culture after CMV antigen stimulation. The chain links TRBV7-9 to TRBJ2-3; D might be TRBD2 (5 bases). The CDR3 bases are TGTGCCAGCAGCCGAGGACTGACAGATACGCAGTATTTT. Translating it yields CASSRGLTDTQYF.